The present T cell receptor (beta chain) was sequenced within a study of blood T cells in healthy people across ages. This clonotype was recorded a few times. For the second PCR, which ran for about 7 to 11 cycles, a sample-barcoded 5' primer and a J-beta primer mix were used. TCRdb itself ran the 5' RACE reads through MiXCR, one entry per CDR3 protein. This sample yields some 1.4 million distinct CDR3 sequences, of which 35% to 45% are seen a single time; 7% to 9% belongs to the top ten. CDR1 and CDR2 (germline): SGHVS, FNYEAQ. This CDR3 has 16 residues. V shed 1 base and J shed 9 bases, with 19 bases lying between them.

The receptor was isolated from a young woman in good health. This sequence joins TRBV7-6 and TRBJ2-1; D gene uncertain. What was sequenced was blood. The CDR3 here is CASSLGPLKGFTEQFF. The CDR3 region has the DNA TGTGCCAGCAGCTTAGGTCCGCTAAAGGGCTTCACTGAGCAGTTCTTC.